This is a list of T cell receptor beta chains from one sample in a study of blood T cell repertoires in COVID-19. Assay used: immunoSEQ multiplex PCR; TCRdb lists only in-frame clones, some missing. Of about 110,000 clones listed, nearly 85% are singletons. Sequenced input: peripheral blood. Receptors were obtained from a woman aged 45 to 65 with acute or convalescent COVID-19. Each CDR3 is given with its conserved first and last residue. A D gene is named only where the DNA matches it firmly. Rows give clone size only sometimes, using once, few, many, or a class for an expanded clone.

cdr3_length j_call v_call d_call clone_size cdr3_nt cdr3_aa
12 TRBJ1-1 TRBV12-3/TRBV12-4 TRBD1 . TGTGCCACTCACAGGGGTGGGACTGAAGCTTTCTTT CATHRGGTEAFF
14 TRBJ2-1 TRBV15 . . TGTGCCACCAGCAGAGATCCCGCCTACAATGAGCAGTTCTTC CATSRDPAYNEQFF
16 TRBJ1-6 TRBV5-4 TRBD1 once TGTGCCAGCAGCCAACCGGGACAGCGAAATAATTCACCCCTCCACTTT CASSQPGQRNNSPLHF
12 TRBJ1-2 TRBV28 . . TGTGCCAGCACCGCGGGGGCGCGGGGCTACACCTTC CASTAGARGYTF
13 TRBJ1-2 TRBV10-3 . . TGTGCCATCAGTGAGGTGGGGGCGCGGGGCTACACCTTC CAISEVGARGYTF
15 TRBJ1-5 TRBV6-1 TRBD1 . TGTGCCAGCAGTGGGGACAGGGGTAGCAATCAGCCCCAGCATTTT CASSGDRGSNQPQHF
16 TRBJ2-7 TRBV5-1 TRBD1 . TGCGCCAGCAGCTTGGCCGGGGGACAGGGGGCCTACGAGCAGTACTTC CASSLAGGQGAYEQYF
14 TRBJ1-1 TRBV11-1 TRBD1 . TGTGCCAGCAGCCCTACGACAGGGCCGCTTGAAGCTTTCTTT CASSPTTGPLEAFF
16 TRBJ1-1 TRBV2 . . TGTGCCAGCAGTGAAGGCGGAGCCAGGGTGAACACTGAAGCTTTCTTT CASSEGGARVNTEAFF
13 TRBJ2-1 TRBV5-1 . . TGCGCCAGCAGTACCCCCCTGGCCAATGAGCAGTTCTTC CASSTPLANEQFF
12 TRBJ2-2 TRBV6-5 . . TGTGCCAGCAGCTACATCTCCGGGGAGCTGTTTTTT CASSYISGELFF
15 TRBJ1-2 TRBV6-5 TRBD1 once TGTGCCAGCAGCCCACAGGGGTCGAGGATCTATGGCTACACCTTC CASSPQGSRIYGYTF
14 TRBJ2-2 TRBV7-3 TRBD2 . TGTGCCAGCAGCTTAATGGCACTAGCGGGGGAGCTGTTTTTT CASSLMALAGELFF
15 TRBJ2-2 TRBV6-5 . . TGTGCCAGCAGTTACGACAGAGCGAACACCGGGGAGCTGTTTTTT CASSYDRANTGELFF
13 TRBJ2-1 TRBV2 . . TGTGCCAGTTTGGGCGACGGCAACAATGAGCAGTTCTTC CASLGDGNNEQFF
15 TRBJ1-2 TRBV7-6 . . TGTGCCAGCAGCTTAGGCGGGGGGCAGAGCTATGGCTACACCTTC CASSLGGGQSYGYTF
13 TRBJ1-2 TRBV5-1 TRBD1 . TGCGCCAGCAGCCCGGACAGGGTGGATGGCTACACCTTC CASSPDRVDGYTF
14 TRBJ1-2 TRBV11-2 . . TGTGCCAGCAGCCCCAGCGATGTGCCTTATGGCTACACCTTC CASSPSDVPYGYTF
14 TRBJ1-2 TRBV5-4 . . TGTGCCAGCAGCCGGGGGGGGAATAACTATGGCTACACCTTC CASSRGGNNYGYTF
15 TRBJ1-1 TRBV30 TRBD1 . TGTGCCTGGAGTGTTCTGACAGGGAGGACCACTGAAGCTTTCTTT CAWSVLTGRTTEAFF
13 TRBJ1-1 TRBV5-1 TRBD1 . TGCGCCAGCAGCCCGGGGGACAGCGGTGAAGCTTTCTTT CASSPGDSGEAFF
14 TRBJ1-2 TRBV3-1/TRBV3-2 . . TGTGCCAGCAGCCAAGATCGTGACAGCTATGGCTACACCTTC CASSQDRDSYGYTF
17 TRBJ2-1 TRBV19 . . TGTGCCAGTAGTATAGGGGGATCGGGGCGGGGCGGCAATGAGCAGTTCTTC CASSIGGSGRGGNEQFF
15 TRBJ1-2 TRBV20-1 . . TGCAGTGCTAGTAAACGGCACAGCGGGGACTATGGCTACACCTTC CSASKRHSGDYGYTF
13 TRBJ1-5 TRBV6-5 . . TGTGCCAGCAGTCGTACACAGGGCCAGCCCCAGCATTTT CASSRTQGQPQHF
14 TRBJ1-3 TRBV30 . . TGTGCCTGGAGGCAGGGTAGCTCTGGAAACACCATATATTTT CAWRQGSSGNTIYF
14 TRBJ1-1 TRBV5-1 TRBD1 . TGCGCCAGCAGGACCGGGACAGGGAACACTGAAGCTTTCTTT CASRTGTGNTEAFF